This TCR beta chain was recorded in a study of T cells after yellow fever vaccination. Study-wide background: SMART-Seq v4 Ultra Low Input served to prepare low-cell-number fractions.

CDR3 length equals 12 residues. Trimming removed 1 base from V and 1 base from J, with 4 bases in between. The germline gives CDR1 DFQATT, CDR2 SNEGSKA (reference sequence). Researchers made TCR cDNA using 5'RACE template switching, and this step added a universal primer site and UMIs. From the 5' RACE reads, TCRdb called clonotypes with MiXCR, one entry per CDR3 protein. In the table there are approximately 90,000 distinct CDR3 sequences, roughly 6% of which are singletons. This clonotype was picked up a small number of times. The target antigen is unknown. The study's findings and limits: Reappearance after the booster was observed for most primary-vaccination clones (around 95% CD4, almost 90% CD8).

This sequence was found in a young man who received the YFV17D yellow fever vaccine. The chain uses TRBV20-1 and TRBJ2-5; no definite D call. Sequencing was performed on CD8+ T cells sorted from PBMCs, taken 10 days after the yellow fever booster vaccination. The CDR3 DNA follows: TGCAGTGCTAGAGTTATCCAAGAGACCCAGTACTTC. This sequence encodes CSARVIQETQYF.